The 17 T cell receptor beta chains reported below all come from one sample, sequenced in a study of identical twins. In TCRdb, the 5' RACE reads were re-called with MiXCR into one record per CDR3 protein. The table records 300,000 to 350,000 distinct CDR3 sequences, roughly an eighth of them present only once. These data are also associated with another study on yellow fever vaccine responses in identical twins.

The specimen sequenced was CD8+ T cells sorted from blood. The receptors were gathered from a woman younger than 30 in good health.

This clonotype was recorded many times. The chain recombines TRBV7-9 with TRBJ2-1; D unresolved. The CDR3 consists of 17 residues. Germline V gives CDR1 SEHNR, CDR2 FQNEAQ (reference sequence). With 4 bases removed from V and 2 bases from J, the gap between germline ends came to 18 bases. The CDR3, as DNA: TGTGCCAGCAGCTCTAGGAGCACCCCAACCGCCTACAATGAGCAGTTCTTC. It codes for CASSSRSTPTAYNEQFF. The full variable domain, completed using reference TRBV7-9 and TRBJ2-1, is DTGVSQNPRHKITKRGQNVTFRCDPISEHNRLYWYRQTLGQGPEFLTYFQNEAQLEKSRLLSDRFSAERPKGSFSTLEIQRTEQGDSAMYLCASSSRSTPTAYNEQFFGPGTRLTVL.

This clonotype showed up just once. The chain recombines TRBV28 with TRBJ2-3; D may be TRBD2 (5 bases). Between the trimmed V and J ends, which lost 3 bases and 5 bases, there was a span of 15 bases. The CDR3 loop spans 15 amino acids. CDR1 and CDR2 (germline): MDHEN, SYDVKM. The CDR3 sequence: CASSFSLAAGDTQYF. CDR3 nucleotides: TGTGCCAGCAGTTTTAGTCTAGCTGCCGGAGATACGCAGTATTTT.

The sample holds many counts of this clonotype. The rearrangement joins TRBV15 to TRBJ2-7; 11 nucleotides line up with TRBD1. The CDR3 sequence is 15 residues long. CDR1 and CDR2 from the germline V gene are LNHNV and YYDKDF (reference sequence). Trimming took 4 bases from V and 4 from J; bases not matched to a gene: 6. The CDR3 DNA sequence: TGTGCCACCAGCACCACCGGACAGGGGGCATACGAGCAGTACTTC. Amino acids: CATSTTGQGAYEQYF. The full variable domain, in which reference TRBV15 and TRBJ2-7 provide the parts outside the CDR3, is DAMVIQNPRYQVTQFGKPVTLSCSQTLNHNVMYWYQQKSSQAPKLLFHYYDKDFNNEADTPDNFQSRRPNTSFCFLDIRSPGLGDTAMYLCATSTTGQGAYEQYFGPGTRLTVT.

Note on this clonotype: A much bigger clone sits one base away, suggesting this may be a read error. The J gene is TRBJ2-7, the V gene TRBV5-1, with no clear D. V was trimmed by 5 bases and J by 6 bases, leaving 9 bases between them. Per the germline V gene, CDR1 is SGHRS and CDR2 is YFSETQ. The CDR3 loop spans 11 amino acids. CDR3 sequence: CASRLRSEQYF. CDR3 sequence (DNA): TGCGCCAGCAGATTGAGGAGCGAGCAGTACTTC.

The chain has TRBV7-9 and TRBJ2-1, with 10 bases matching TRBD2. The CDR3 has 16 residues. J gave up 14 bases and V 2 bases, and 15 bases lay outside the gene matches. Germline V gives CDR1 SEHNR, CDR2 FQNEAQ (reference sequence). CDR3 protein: CASSLLAGEGGSTEFF. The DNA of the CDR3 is TGTGCCAGCAGCTTACTAGCGGGAGAGGGGGGCTCTACCGAGTTCTTC.

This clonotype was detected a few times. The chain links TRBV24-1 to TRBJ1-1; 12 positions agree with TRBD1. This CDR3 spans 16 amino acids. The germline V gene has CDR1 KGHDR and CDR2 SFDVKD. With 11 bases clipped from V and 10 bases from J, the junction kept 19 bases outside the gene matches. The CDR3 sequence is CAIKGYGGQGALRAFF. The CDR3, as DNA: TGTGCCATCAAGGGGTACGGGGGACAGGGGGCTCTTAGAGCTTTCTTT.

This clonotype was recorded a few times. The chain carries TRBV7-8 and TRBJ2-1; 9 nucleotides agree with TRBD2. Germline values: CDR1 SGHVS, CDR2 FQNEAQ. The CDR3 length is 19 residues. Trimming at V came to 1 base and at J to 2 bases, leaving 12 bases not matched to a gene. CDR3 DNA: TGTGCCAGCAGCTTAGGGGTCGTTAGCGGGGGTCCACCCTACAATGAGCAGTTCTTC. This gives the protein CASSLGVVSGGPPYNEQFF.

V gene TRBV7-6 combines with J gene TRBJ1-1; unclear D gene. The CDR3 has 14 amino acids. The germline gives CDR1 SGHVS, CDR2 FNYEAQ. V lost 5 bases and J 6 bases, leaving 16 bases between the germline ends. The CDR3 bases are TGTGCCAGCAGCATTGACCCAGGCAGCGCTGAAGCTTTCTTT. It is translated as CASSIDPGSAEAFF.

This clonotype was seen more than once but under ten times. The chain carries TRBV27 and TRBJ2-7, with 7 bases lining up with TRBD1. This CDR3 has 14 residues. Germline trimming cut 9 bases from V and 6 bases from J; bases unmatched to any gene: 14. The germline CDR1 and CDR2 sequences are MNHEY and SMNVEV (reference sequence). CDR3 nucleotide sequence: TGTGCCAGTCAACCGAGGGGGCGAGGAACCGAGCAGTACTTC. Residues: CASQPRGRGTEQYF.

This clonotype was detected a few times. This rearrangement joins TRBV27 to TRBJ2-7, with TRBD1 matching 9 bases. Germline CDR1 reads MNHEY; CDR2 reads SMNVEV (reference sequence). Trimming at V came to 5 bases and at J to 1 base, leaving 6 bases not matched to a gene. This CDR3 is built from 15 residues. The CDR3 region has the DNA TGTGCCAGCAGTCCGCCCGGGACAGGGTCCTACGAGCAGTACTTC. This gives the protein CASSPPGTGSYEQYF.

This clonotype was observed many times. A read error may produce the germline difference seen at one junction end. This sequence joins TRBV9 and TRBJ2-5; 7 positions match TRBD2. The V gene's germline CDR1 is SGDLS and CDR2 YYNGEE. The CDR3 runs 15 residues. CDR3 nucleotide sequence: TGTGCCAGCAGCCCCAGAAGCGGGAACCACGAGACCCAGTACTTC. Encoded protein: CASSPRSGNHETQYF.

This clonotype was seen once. The CDR3 loop is CASRSGLANEQFF. The CDR3 DNA reads as TGTGCCAGCAGGTCGGGACTAGCCAATGAGCAGTTCTTC. The chain links TRBV2 to TRBJ2-1, with 9 nucleotides matching TRBD2. Trimming took 6 bases from V and 6 from J; bases not matched to a gene: 3. Germline CDR1 is SNHLY and CDR2 is FYNNEI. The CDR3 contains 13 residues.

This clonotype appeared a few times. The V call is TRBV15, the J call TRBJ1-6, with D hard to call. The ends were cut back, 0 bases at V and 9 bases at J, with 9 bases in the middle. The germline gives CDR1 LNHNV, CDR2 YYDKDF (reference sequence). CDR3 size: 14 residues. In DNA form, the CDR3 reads TGTGCCACCAGCAGAGATCGTGGGGTTTCACCCCTCCACTTT. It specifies CATSRDRGVSPLHF.

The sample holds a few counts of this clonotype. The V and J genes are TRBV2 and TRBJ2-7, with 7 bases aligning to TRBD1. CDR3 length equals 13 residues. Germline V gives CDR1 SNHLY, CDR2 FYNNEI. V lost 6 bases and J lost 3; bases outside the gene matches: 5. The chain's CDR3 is CASRDTGDYEQYV. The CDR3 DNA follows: TGTGCCAGCAGGGACACAGGGGACTACGAGCAGTACGTC.

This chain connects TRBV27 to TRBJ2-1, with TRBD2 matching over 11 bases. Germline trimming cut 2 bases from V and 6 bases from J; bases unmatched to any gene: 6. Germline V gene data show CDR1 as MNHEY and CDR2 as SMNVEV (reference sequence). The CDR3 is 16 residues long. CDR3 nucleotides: TGTGCCAGCAGTTTACAGACTAGCGGGGATATCAATGAGCAGTTCTTC. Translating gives CASSLQTSGDINEQFF.

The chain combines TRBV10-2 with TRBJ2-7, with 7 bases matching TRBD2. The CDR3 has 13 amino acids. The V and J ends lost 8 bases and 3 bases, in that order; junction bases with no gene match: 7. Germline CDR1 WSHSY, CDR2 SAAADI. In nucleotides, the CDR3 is TGCGCCAGCGGCGGTGGGACTAACTACGAGCAGTACTTC. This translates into CASGGGTNYEQYF.

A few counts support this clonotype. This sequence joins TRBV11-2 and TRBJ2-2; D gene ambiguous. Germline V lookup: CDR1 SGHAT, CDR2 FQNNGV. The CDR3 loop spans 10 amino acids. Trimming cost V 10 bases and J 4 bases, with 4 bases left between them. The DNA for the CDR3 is TGTGCCACCTCCACCGGGGAGCTGTTTTTT. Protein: CATSTGELFF.